Each of the 12 T cell receptor beta chains below was sequenced from the same sample in a study of neurological immune-mediated disorders. From the 5' RACE reads, TCRdb called clonotypes with MiXCR, one entry per CDR3 protein. The sample records about 62,000 distinct CDR3 sequences, around 4.8% being singletons. The sample consisted of PBMCs. These receptors were collected from a woman aged 45-60 years with multiple sclerosis.

This clonotype was detected ten times or more. This rearrangement joins TRBV28 to TRBJ2-7; a possible D gene is TRBD2 (6 bases). The germline gives CDR1 MDHEN, CDR2 SYDVKM. V was trimmed by 5 bases and J by 12 bases, leaving 14 bases between them. The CDR3 spans 11 residues. CDR3 sequence: CASSTPGERYF. DNA for the CDR3: TGTGCCAGCAGTACCCCGGGGGAACGGTACTTC.

This clonotype was picked up many times. The chain recombines TRBV29-1 with TRBJ2-1; TRBD2 aligns across 8 bases. The V and J ends lost 3 bases and 6 bases, in that order; junction bases with no gene match: 4. Germline values: CDR1 SQVTM, CDR2 ANQGSEA. The CDR3 covers 13 residues. In DNA, the CDR3 is TGCAGCGTTGATATTCTAGCGGGCAATGAGCAGTTCTTC. The encoded protein is CSVDILAGNEQFF.

This clonotype came up many times. The J gene is TRBJ2-6, the V gene TRBV14; D not certain. This CDR3 region has 14 residues. Germline values: CDR1 SGHDN, CDR2 FVKESK. V lost 3 bases to trimming and J lost 13 bases, with 16 bases between them. The CDR3, as DNA: TGTGCCAGCAGCCATTTTAAGAGTGTGGGGGTCCTGACTTTC. Translated: CASSHFKSVGVLTF.

This clonotype is deemed medium-sized. The chain uses TRBV6-2 or TRBV6-3 and TRBJ2-1; TRBD2 is a possible D gene (6 bases). Trimming pared 4 bases from V and 8 bases from J, leaving 15 bases between. Germline V gene lookup returns CDR1 MNHEY and CDR2 SVGEGT. The CDR3 sequence is 14 residues long. The CDR3 region has the DNA TGTGCCAGCAGTTCTACGGGGGAGATGGATGAGCAGTTCTTC. Translated: CASSSTGEMDEQFF.

This clonotype was counted ten times or more. J is TRBJ2-2 and V is TRBV10-3; the match to TRBD2 covers 8 bases. Germline CDR1 ENHRY, CDR2 SYGVKD. The CDR3 is made up of 14 amino acids. Unmatched junction bases numbered 3, after V lost 8 bases and J lost 1 base. The CDR3 DNA follows: TGTGCCATCTCAAGCGGGGGGAACACCGGGGAGCTGTTTTTT. Amino acid sequence: CAISSGGNTGELFF.

There are many counts of this clonotype. The rearrangement uses TRBV6-6 and TRBJ2-7; D uncertain. The CDR3 is 11 amino acids. The germline gives CDR1 MNHNY, CDR2 SVGAGI (reference sequence). The V and J ends lost 6 bases and 6 bases respectively, with 9 bases between them. CDR3 region: CASRDGPEQYF. In DNA form, the CDR3 reads TGTGCCAGCAGGGACGGACCCGAGCAGTACTTC.

This clonotype was detected ten times or more. This chain uses TRBV7-2 with TRBJ2-1; 11 bases align to TRBD2. The V segment lost 4 bases and the J segment 15 bases; nucleotides outside the gene matches: 11. This CDR3 contains 14 residues. The germline CDR1 and CDR2 sequences are SGHTA and FQGNSA. CDR3 residues: CASSSTSGGLGWFF. Written as DNA, the CDR3 is TGTGCCAGCAGCTCAACTAGCGGGGGTTTGGGGTGGTTCTTC.

This clonotype occurred many times. V is TRBV10-1 and J is TRBJ2-3; a possible D gene is TRBD1 (5 bases). The CDR3 contains 13 residues. Germline V gene lookup returns CDR1 WNHNN and CDR2 SYGVQD (reference sequence). Trimming cost V 4 bases and J 7 bases, with 12 bases left between them. CDR3 region: CASSVPGSNTQYF. The CDR3 DNA follows: TGCGCCAGCAGTGTCCCAGGGTCAAATACGCAGTATTTT.

The chain is built from TRBV6-6 and TRBJ2-5, with 10 positions matching TRBD2. Looked up from germline, CDR1 is MNHNY and CDR2 is SVGAGI (reference sequence). Trimming removed 10 bases from V and 4 bases from J; junction bases left unmatched: 6. There are 13 residues in the CDR3. Written as DNA, the CDR3 is TGTGCCACCAGCGGGGGGGCGGTAGAGACCCAGTACTTC. Translating gives CATSGGAVETQYF.

The chain joins TRBV5-5 to TRBJ2-1, with 8 bases identical to TRBD2. Trimming removed 0 bases from V and 7 bases from J; junction bases left unmatched: 12. The CDR3 loop spans 17 amino acids. From germline, CDR1 is SGHKS and CDR2 YYEKEE (reference sequence). The CDR3 sequence is CASSLVLFSGGQNEQFF. The CDR3 DNA reads as TGTGCCAGCAGCTTGGTTTTATTCAGCGGGGGACAAAATGAGCAGTTCTTC. Full variable domain (rest looked up from reference TRBV5-5 and TRBJ2-1): DAGVTQSPTHLIKTRGQQVTLRCSPISGHKSVSWYQQVLGQGPQFIFQYYEKEERGRGNFPDRFSARQFPNYSSELNVNALLLGDSALYLCASSLVLFSGGQNEQFFGPGTRLTVL.

With respect to this clonotype: A much larger clone differs by one base, so this may be a read error. The rearrangement uses TRBV7-2 and TRBJ2-6; D is unresolved. Germline V lookup: CDR1 SGHTA, CDR2 FQGNSA. This CDR3 comprises 14 residues. The CDR3 DNA is TGTGCCAACAGCTCGAGCCAACTTATCAACGTCCTGACTTTC. It specifies CANSSSQLINVLTF.

The table lists this clonotype with many counts. The chain is built from TRBV4-2 and TRBJ2-6, with D possibly being TRBD1 (6 bases). The CDR3 contains 17 residues. Germline CDR1 reads LGHNA; CDR2 reads YNFKEQ. The V end was cut by 1 base, the J end by 0 bases, with 10 bases between. The CDR3 reads CASSQAGVPSGANVLTF. The CDR3 DNA reads TGTGCCAGCAGCCAAGCAGGGGTCCCCTCTGGGGCCAACGTCCTGACTTTC.